This T cell receptor (beta chain) was sequenced for a study of blood T cell repertoires in COVID-19. Whole-study context: Researchers got acute and convalescent COVID-19 samples from the United States, Italy and Spain. From T cells, B-cell-depleted T cells, or PBMCs came the material, which was cDNA or gDNA.

In the study's own analysis: Reference gene primer amplification in the assay estimated nucleated cell counts. Profiling relied on immunoSEQ multiplex PCR, and the TCRdb table lists in-frame clones only, not all of them. Clonal size and the V and J genes are those of that table, whereas D and trimming came from the DNA. The table includes approximately 80,000 clones, almost 85% detected once. The germline V and J ends were trimmed by 7 bases and 2 bases, with 12 bases remaining between them. The CDR3 is 14 amino acids. The germline gives CDR1 LNHDA, CDR2 SQIVND (reference sequence). The sequenced material came from peripheral blood. The receptor's source is a man aged 55-75 years with acute or convalescent COVID-19. The chain joins TRBV19 to TRBJ1-3; D is perhaps TRBD1 (5 bases). The CDR3 coding sequence is TGTGCCAGTACAGACAGAGGCGCTGGAAACACCATATATTTT. Protein product: CASTDRGAGNTIYF. Filled out from reference TRBV19 and TRBJ1-3, the complete variable domain reads DGGITQSPKYLFRKEGQNVTLSCEQNLNHDAMYWYRQDPGQGLRLIYYSQIVNDFQKGDIAEGYSVSREKKESFPLTVTSAQKNPTAFYLCASTDRGAGNTIYFGEGSWLTVV.